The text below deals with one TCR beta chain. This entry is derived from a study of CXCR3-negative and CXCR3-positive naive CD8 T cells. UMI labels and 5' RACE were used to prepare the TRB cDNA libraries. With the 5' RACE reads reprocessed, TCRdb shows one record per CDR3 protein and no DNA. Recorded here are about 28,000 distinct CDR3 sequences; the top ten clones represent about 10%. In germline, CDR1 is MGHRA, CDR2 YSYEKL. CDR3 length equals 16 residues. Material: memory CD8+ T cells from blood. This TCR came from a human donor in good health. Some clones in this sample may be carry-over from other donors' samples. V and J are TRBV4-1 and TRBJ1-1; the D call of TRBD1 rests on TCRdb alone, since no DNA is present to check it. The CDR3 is CASSQSGGIGNTEAFF.